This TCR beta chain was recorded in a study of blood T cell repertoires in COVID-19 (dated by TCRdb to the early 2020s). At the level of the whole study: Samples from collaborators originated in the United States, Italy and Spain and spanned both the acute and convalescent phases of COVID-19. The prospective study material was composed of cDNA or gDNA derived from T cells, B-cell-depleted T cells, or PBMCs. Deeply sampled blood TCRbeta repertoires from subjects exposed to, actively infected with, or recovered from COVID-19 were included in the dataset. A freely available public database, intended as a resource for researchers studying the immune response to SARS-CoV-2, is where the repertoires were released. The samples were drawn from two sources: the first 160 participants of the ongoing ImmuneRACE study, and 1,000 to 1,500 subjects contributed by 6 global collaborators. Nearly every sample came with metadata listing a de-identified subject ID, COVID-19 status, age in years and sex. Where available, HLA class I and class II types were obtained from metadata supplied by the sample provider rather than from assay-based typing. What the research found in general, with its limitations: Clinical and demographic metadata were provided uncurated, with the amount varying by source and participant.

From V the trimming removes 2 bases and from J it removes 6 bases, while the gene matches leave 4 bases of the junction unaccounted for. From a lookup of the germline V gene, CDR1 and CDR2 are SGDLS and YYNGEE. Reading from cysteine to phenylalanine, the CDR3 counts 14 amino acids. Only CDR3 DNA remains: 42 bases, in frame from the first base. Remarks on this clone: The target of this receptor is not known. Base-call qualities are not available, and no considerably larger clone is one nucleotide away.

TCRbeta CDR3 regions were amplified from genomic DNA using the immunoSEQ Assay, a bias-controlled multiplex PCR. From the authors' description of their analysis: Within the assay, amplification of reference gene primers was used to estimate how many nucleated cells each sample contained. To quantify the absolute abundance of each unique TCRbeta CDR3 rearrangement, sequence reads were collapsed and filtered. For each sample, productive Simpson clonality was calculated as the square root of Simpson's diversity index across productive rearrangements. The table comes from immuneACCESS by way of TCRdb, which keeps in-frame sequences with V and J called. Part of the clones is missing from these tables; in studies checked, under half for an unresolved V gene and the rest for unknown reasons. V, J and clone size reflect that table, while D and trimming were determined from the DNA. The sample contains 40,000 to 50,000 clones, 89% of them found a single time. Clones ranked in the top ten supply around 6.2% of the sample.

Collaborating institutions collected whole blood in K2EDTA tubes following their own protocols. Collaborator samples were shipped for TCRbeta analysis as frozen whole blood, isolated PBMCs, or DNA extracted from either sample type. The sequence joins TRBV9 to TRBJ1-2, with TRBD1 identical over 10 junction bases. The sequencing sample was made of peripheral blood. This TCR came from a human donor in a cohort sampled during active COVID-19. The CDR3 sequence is CASSVGDRGHGYTF. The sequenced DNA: TGTGCCAGCAGCGTGGGTGACAGGGGGCATGGCTACACCTTC.